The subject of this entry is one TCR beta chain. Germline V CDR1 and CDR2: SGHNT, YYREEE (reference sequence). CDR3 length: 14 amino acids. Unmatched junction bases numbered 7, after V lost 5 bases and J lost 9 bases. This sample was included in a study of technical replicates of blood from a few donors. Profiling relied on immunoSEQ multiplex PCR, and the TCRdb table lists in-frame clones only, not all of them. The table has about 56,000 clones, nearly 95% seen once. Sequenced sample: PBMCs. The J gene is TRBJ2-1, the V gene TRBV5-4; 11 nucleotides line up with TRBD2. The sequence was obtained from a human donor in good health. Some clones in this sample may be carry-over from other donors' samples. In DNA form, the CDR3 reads TGTGCCAGCAGTCCTACTAGCGGGAGAAGTGAGCAGTTCTTC. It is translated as CASSPTSGRSEQFF.